This T cell receptor beta chain was retrieved from a study of blood T cell repertoires in COVID-19. Study details: Material from acute and convalescent COVID-19 was sourced from the United States, Italy and Spain. T cells, B-cell-depleted T cells, or PBMCs provided the cDNA or gDNA that served as material.

This clone was detected only once. Study processing details: Reference gene primers were amplified, and this amplification served to estimate nucleated cell counts. Using immunoSEQ multiplex PCR, the repertoire was profiled, and TCRdb retains in-frame clones only, with some absent. Clone size and V and J calls were adopted from that table, with D and trimming inferred from the DNA. The repertoire holds about 150,000 clones, with 84% as singletons. This clonotype was sampled from a human donor in a cohort sampled during active COVID-19. The material sequenced was peripheral blood.

CDR3 protein: CATSVAGNTEAFF. DNA for the CDR3: TGTGCCACCAGTGTGGCGGGGAACACTGAAGCTTTCTTT. The chain combines TRBV24-1 with TRBJ1-1, with unresolved D. The germline V gene has CDR1 KGHDR and CDR2 SFDVKD. The CDR3 runs to 13 residues. V was pared by 5 bases and J by 1 base, with 7 bases between.